These 29 T cell receptor beta chains were all obtained from the same sample, sequenced in a study of blood T cells in healthy people across ages. Through a sample-barcoded 5' primer and a J-beta primer mix, a second PCR was run for about 6 to 11 cycles. MiXCR, applied by TCRdb to the 5' RACE reads, yields one record per CDR3 protein. The data contain 500,000 to 700,000 distinct CDR3 sequences, about 30% of them singletons. The sample taken for sequencing was blood. The source is a woman older than 75 in good health.

This clonotype was found many times. The chain recombines TRBV20-1 with TRBJ2-3; TRBD2 aligns across 7 bases. The CDR3 consists of 15 residues. Germline V lookup: CDR1 DFQATT, CDR2 SNEGSKA (reference sequence). V lost 3 bases and J lost 3; bases outside the gene matches: 9. In nucleotides, the CDR3 is TGCAGTGCTAGGGCCTATGGGGAGGGTACAGATACGCAGTATTTT. Translated: CSARAYGEGTDTQYF.

The chain has TRBV20-1 and TRBJ1-2; D may be TRBD1 (5 bases). CDR3 length: 15 residues. The V and J ends lost 4 bases and 4 bases respectively, with 19 bases between them. The germline V gene encodes CDR1 DFQATT and CDR2 SNEGSKA (reference sequence). The CDR3 spells CSATDLRGAGYGYTF. CDR3 DNA: TGCAGTGCTACCGACCTGCGTGGGGCCGGCTATGGCTACACCTTC.

There are a few counts of this clonotype. The chain has TRBV3-1 and TRBJ1-5; D may be TRBD1 (5 bases). V lost 0 bases and J 6 bases, leaving 9 bases between the germline ends. The CDR3 runs to 14 residues. The germline V gene has CDR1 LGHDT and CDR2 YNNKEL (reference sequence). In DNA, the CDR3 is TGTGCCAGCAGCCAAGACAGGGTTAGTCAGCCCCAGCATTTT. Amino acid sequence: CASSQDRVSQPQHF. Supplemented by reference TRBV3-1 and TRBJ1-5, the full variable domain reads DTAVSQTPKYLVTQMGNDKSIKCEQNLGHDTMYWYKQDSKKFLKIMFSYNNKELIINETVPNRFSPKSPDKAHLNLHINSLELGDSAVYFCASSQDRVSQPQHFGDGTRLSIL.

This clonotype was seen many times. This rearrangement joins TRBV5-6 to TRBJ1-1; perhaps TRBD1 as D (5 bases). Germline V lookup: CDR1 SGHDT, CDR2 YYEEEE. The CDR3 extends over 15 amino acids. Trimming pared 4 bases from V and 3 bases from J, leaving 16 bases between. CDR3 in DNA: TGTGCCAGCAGCAACACAGGACCGGGGTACACTGAAGCTTTCTTT. Translated: CASSNTGPGYTEAFF.

Regarding this clonotype: It is likely a read error, because the conserved phenylalanine at the end of the CDR3 is missing. The chain couples TRBV12-3 or TRBV12-4 to TRBJ1-4, with unresolved D. The length of the CDR3 is 12 residues. The V and J ends lost 1 base and 8 bases respectively, with 5 bases between them. CDR3 in amino acids: CASSLGGEKLFC. CDR3 bases: TGTGCCAGCAGTTTAGGAGGAGAAAAACTGTTTTGT.

CDR3 region: CSASLGAHQPQHF. The CDR3 nucleotides read TGCAGTGCCAGCCTGGGAGCGCATCAGCCCCAGCATTTT. The V gene is TRBV20-1, the J gene TRBJ1-5; unclear D gene. Trimming pared 6 bases from V and 5 bases from J, leaving 14 bases between. The CDR3 has 13 amino acids. The germline V gene has CDR1 DFQATT and CDR2 SNEGSKA (reference sequence).

Comment on this clonotype: A junction boundary mismatches the germline segment, possibly from a read error. The chain couples TRBV27 to TRBJ1-2; 10 bases fit TRBD1. The CDR3 is made up of 16 amino acids. Germline CDR1 reads MNHEY; CDR2 reads SMNVEV (reference sequence). The CDR3 reads CASSLSRTGGNYDYTF. The CDR3, as DNA: TGTGCCAGCAGTTTATCTAGGACAGGGGGTAACTATGACTACACCTTC.

This clonotype was detected a few times. The chain couples TRBV20-1 to TRBJ2-7, with 7 bases matching TRBD1. The V segment lost 6 bases and the J segment 5 bases; nucleotides outside the gene matches: 10. The germline V gene has CDR1 DFQATT and CDR2 SNEGSKA (reference sequence). The CDR3 runs 13 residues. The CDR3 bases are TGCAGTGCCTGGGGGACGACAGGGAACGAGCAGTACTTC. It codes for CSAWGTTGNEQYF.

Only a few counts were recorded for this clonotype. V gene TRBV30 combines with J gene TRBJ2-1; D call uncertain. With 2 bases removed from V and 8 bases from J, the gap between germline ends came to 7 bases. Germline V gives CDR1 GTSNPN, CDR2 SVGIG (reference sequence). This CDR3 is 11 amino acids long. The CDR3 nucleotides are TGTGCCTGGAGTACGATGGATGAGCAGTTCTTC. As protein: CAWSTMDEQFF.

This clonotype was recorded at least ten times. This sequence joins TRBV5-1 and TRBJ1-1, with 7 bases that match TRBD1. This CDR3 has 16 amino acids. V lost 4 bases to trimming and J lost 4 bases; unmatched junction nucleotides: 13. CDR1 is SGHRS, CDR2 YFSETQ, per germline. The CDR3: CASSDIQGTGPTEAFF. CDR3 coding DNA: TGCGCCAGCAGCGACATACAGGGGACGGGGCCCACTGAAGCTTTCTTT.

Details on this clonotype: A read error may be the cause here, since a much bigger clone is one base away. The chain couples TRBV20-1 to TRBJ2-7; 7 bases map to TRBD2. The J call may be mistaken, given a closer DNA end match to TRBJ2-5. This CDR3 comprises 13 residues. Per germline, CDR1 DFQATT and CDR2 SNEGSKA (reference sequence). CDR3 in DNA: TGCAGTGCTAGAGACGACGGGGGGGAGACCCAGTACTTC. It yields the protein CSARDDGGETQYF.

V gene TRBV5-1 combines with J gene TRBJ1-4; TRBD1 aligns across 9 bases. The CDR3 is 15 amino acids. Germline loops: CDR1 SGHRS, CDR2 YFSETQ. J gave up 4 bases and V 3 bases, and 4 bases lay outside the gene matches. CDR3 coding DNA: TGCGCCAGCAGCTGGGGACAGGGACTTAATGAAAAACTGTTTTTT. Its translation is CASSWGQGLNEKLFF.

As regards this clonotype: This may arise from a read error, as a much more abundant clone is one base away. This likely comes from a read error, as the CDR3 has no conserved phenylalanine or tryptophan at its end. V gene TRBV15 combines with J gene TRBJ2-7, with 8 bases identical to TRBD1. The junction had 7 bases not matched to a gene; V was cut back by 0 bases and J by 3 bases. The length of the CDR3 is 16 residues. Germline CDR1 is LNHNV and CDR2 is YYDKDF (reference sequence). CDR3 DNA: TGTGCCACCAGCAGAGACCTTTCGGGACAGGTCTACGAGCAGTACCTC. Protein product: CATSRDLSGQVYEQYL.

This clonotype was observed a handful of times. V is TRBV10-3 and J is TRBJ1-1; the D gene is possibly TRBD1 (5 bases). Germline V CDR1 and CDR2: ENHRY, SYGVKD. The CDR3 contains 16 residues. Trimming cost V 6 bases and J 3 bases, with 20 bases left between them. CDR3 sequence: CAIRLNGGGLDTEAFF. DNA for the CDR3: TGTGCCATCAGGCTGAACGGGGGAGGTTTGGACACTGAAGCTTTCTTT.

This clonotype has a handful of counts. An end of the junction does not agree with germline; a read error may underlie this. The chain joins TRBV6-1 to TRBJ2-1; 13 nucleotides agree with TRBD2. The CDR3 is made up of 16 amino acids. CDR1 is MNHNS and CDR2 is SASEGT in the germline V gene. CDR3 amino acids: CACRDWTSGSSYEQFF. Written as DNA, the CDR3 is TGTGCCTGCAGGGATTGGACTAGCGGGAGCTCCTACGAGCAGTTCTTC.

Worth noting for this clonotype: Just one base apart from a much larger clone, this may be a read error. The gene calls are TRBV7-2 and TRBJ2-2, with D perhaps assigned TRBD1 or TRBD2 (6 bases each). The ends were cut back, 7 bases at V and 2 bases at J, with 20 bases in the middle. Germline V gene sequence: CDR1 SGHTA, CDR2 FQGNSA. This CDR3 has 17 amino acids. The CDR3 coding sequence is TGTGCCAGCAACAGAGGGGGGCAGGGATTTAACACCGGGGAGCTGTTTTTT. This encodes CASNRGGQGFNTGELFF.

In regard to this clonotype: At one boundary the junction diverges from the germline segment, which might be a read error. The chain carries TRBV6-2 or TRBV6-3 and TRBJ1-5; TRBD1 is a possible D gene (6 bases). This CDR3 has 14 residues. Germline V lookup: CDR1 MNHEY, CDR2 SVGEGT. The DNA for the CDR3 is TGTGCCAGCAGTTACCGGCAGGGGAGTCAGCCCCCGCATTTT. Translating gives CASSYRQGSQPPHF.

This clonotype was observed once. The chain links TRBV20-1 to TRBJ2-7, with D perhaps matching TRBD1 (6 bases). This CDR3 has 15 residues. Germline V gene data show CDR1 as DFQATT and CDR2 as SNEGSKA (reference sequence). V was cut by 3 bases and J by 0 bases, with 15 bases left in between. CDR3 nucleotides: TGCAGTGCTAGCAACTTGGACAGACTCTCCTACGAGCAGTACTTC. Its protein is CSASNLDRLSYEQYF.

The chain joins TRBV20-1 to TRBJ2-3; 7 bases line up with TRBD1. V gave up 6 bases and J gave up 5 bases; unmatched junction bases: 11. Germline V gives CDR1 DFQATT, CDR2 SNEGSKA (reference sequence). The CDR3 totals 14 residues. CDR3 nucleotides: TGCAGTGCCCCAAGGGGGCAGGGTGAAGATACGCAGTATTTT. Translation: CSAPRGQGEDTQYF.

This clonotype was observed many times. This chain links TRBV3-1 with TRBJ2-5, with TRBD1 matching 9 bases. Trimming removed 4 bases from V and 5 bases from J; junction bases left unmatched: 8. Per the germline V gene, CDR1 is LGHDT and CDR2 is YNNKEL (reference sequence). The CDR3 is 15 amino acids. For the CDR3, the DNA is TGTGCCAGCAGCCCACCCGGGACAGGGTGGGAGACCCAGTACTTC. Protein: CASSPPGTGWETQYF.

The table lists this clonotype with many counts. The V and J genes are TRBV6-6 and TRBJ1-5; a possible D gene is TRBD1 (6 bases). V was trimmed by 4 bases and J by 6 bases, leaving 13 bases between them. The CDR3 is made up of 14 amino acids. Germline V gives CDR1 MNHNY, CDR2 SVGAGI (reference sequence). The CDR3 loop reads CASSFNRDGQPQHF. CDR3 nucleotides: TGTGCCAGCAGTTTTAACAGGGACGGTCAGCCCCAGCATTTT.

Only a few counts were recorded for this clonotype. This chain connects TRBV7-2 to TRBJ1-1; D is uncertain. V was trimmed by 6 bases and J by 1 base, leaving 15 bases between them. CDR1 is SGHTA, CDR2 FQGNSA, per germline. CDR3 length: 15 residues. The CDR3 DNA follows: TGTGCCAGCAGACTTGATTGGACGGGGAACACTGAAGCTTTCTTT. Its protein product is CASRLDWTGNTEAFF.

J is TRBJ1-2 and V is TRBV5-1; D not resolved. Germline V lookup: CDR1 SGHRS, CDR2 YFSETQ. The CDR3 contains 13 residues. With 6 bases removed from V and 0 bases from J, the gap between germline ends came to 9 bases. The CDR3 loop is CASTSGANYGYTF. DNA of the CDR3: TGCGCCAGCACGTCTGGAGCTAACTATGGCTACACCTTC.

This clonotype was picked up one time. The chain is built from TRBV20-1 and TRBJ2-3, with D hard to call. V was pared by 6 bases and J by 0 bases, with 16 bases between. Per the germline V gene, CDR1 is DFQATT and CDR2 is SNEGSKA (reference sequence). The CDR3 covers 15 residues. The chain's CDR3 is CSAVMGFPSTDTQYF. The CDR3 DNA reads TGCAGTGCCGTGATGGGTTTCCCTAGCACAGATACGCAGTATTTT.

The chain links TRBV18 to TRBJ2-5, with D uncertain. This CDR3 spans 14 amino acids. CDR1 KGHSH and CDR2 LQKENI come from the germline V gene. Deletions cut 0 bases from V and 10 bases from J, with 15 bases between. Here the CDR3 DNA reads TGTGCCAGCTCACCACCCGAGGACGGGCAGGTCCAGTACTTC. Translating it yields CASSPPEDGQVQYF.

There are many counts of this clonotype. The chain links TRBV6-1 to TRBJ2-1, with D perhaps TRBD2 (6 bases). Germline V CDR1 and CDR2: MNHNS, SASEGT. This CDR3 region has 15 residues. Trimming removed 6 bases at V and 3 bases at J, with 15 bases between. The CDR3 DNA follows: TGTGCCAGCAGCACCGGGACTGCGCACTACAATGAGCAGTTCTTC. As protein: CASSTGTAHYNEQFF.

The chain combines TRBV20-1 with TRBJ2-7; 8 bases fit TRBD1. J gave up 2 bases and V 1 base, and 4 bases lay outside the gene matches. There are 14 residues in the CDR3. CDR1 DFQATT and CDR2 SNEGSKA come from the germline V gene (reference sequence). CDR3 coding DNA: TGCAGTGCTAGAGGAGACAGGGGAGCCTACGAGCAGTACTTC. This sequence encodes CSARGDRGAYEQYF.

The rearrangement links TRBV5-1 to TRBJ1-2, with D possibly TRBD1 on 5 matching bases. Trimming took 9 bases from V and 8 from J, leaving 14 bases between them. There are 11 residues in the CDR3. Germline V gene data show CDR1 as SGHRS and CDR2 as YFSETQ. CDR3 amino acids: CAIWQGQGYTF. The CDR3 DNA reads as TGCGCCATATGGCAGGGTCAGGGCTACACCTTC.

Points on this clonotype: This CDR3 fails to terminate in the conserved phenylalanine or tryptophan, so it likely reflects a read error. The CDR3 nucleotides read TGTGCCAGCAGCATAATACAGGGGCAGCCCCAGCATGTT. Translating gives CASSIIQGQPQHV. The chain uses TRBV7-2 and TRBJ1-5, with 7 bases matching TRBD1. This CDR3 region has 13 residues. V lost 5 bases, J lost 7 bases, and 5 bases stayed unmatched. Germline CDR1 and CDR2: SGHTA and FQGNSA.